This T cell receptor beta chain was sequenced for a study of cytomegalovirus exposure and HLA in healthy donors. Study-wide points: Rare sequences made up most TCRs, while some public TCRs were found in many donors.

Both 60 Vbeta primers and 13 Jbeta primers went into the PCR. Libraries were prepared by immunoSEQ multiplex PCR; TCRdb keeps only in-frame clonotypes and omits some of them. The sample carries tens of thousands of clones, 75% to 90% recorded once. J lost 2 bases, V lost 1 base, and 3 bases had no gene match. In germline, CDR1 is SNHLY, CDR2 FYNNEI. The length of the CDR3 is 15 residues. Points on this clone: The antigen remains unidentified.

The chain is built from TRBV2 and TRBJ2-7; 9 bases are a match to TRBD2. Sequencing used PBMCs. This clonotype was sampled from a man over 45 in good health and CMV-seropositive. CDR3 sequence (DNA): TGTGCCAGCAGTGAAGTAAGCGGGAGGCCCTACGAGCAGTACTTC. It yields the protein CASSEVSGRPYEQYF.